This TCR beta chain originates from a study of blood T cell repertoires in COVID-19 (dated by TCRdb to about 2020). At the level of the whole study: Samples covering the acute and convalescent phases of COVID-19 were provided by collaborators in the United States, Italy and Spain. The material from the prospective study consisted of cDNA or gDNA derived from T cells, B-cell-depleted T cells, or PBMCs. The dataset comprised deeply sampled blood TCRbeta repertoires from subjects exposed to, actively infected with, or recovered from COVID-19. The repertoires were released in a freely available public database meant as a resource for research on the immune response to SARS-CoV-2. Samples came from the ongoing ImmuneRACE study (first 160 participants) plus 1,254 subjects from 6 global collaborators. Sample metadata almost always included a de-identified subject ID, COVID-19 status, age in years and sex. Where available, HLA class I and class II types were taken from metadata supplied by the sample provider and were not determined by assay-based typing.

The immunoSEQ Assay, a bias-controlled multiplex PCR, was used to amplify TCRbeta CDR3 regions from genomic DNA. As for how the authors treated the data: Within the assay, amplification of reference gene primers was used to estimate how many nucleated cells each sample contained. Sequence reads were collapsed and filtered to measure the absolute abundance of every unique TCRbeta CDR3 rearrangement. For each sample, productive Simpson clonality was calculated by taking the square root of Simpson's diversity index across productive rearrangements. What TCRdb holds here is the immuneACCESS table cut down to in-frame rearrangements. Part of the clones is not present; checked against another copy, under half of the missing clones reflect an unresolved V gene, and the others are unexplained. The V and J calls and clone size come from that table; D and trimming were worked out from the DNA. The sample table shows about 220,000 clones, and 65% to 90% are seen once. Approximately 10% of the sample is held by the ten biggest clonotypes.

Whole blood was collected in K2EDTA tubes by collaborating institutions according to the institutions' own protocols. For TCRbeta analysis, collaborators shipped samples in one of three forms: frozen whole blood, isolated PBMCs, or DNA extracted from either of those sample types. Concerning this clone: Its antigen target is currently unknown. Base qualities are not provided; no much larger clone lies one nucleotide away.

CDR1 and CDR2 are read off the germline V gene as SGHTS and YDEGEE. There are 15 amino acids in the CDR3, from cysteine to phenylalanine inclusive. Only the CDR3 region is kept as DNA, spanning 45 bases read in frame from base 1. V loses 4 bases of germline sequence and J loses 4 bases, and the interval between the two ends is 15 bases. What the work shows at the level of the full study, not this receptor alone: How much clinical and demographic metadata was included differed by source and by participant, and the metadata was provided uncurated.

Rearrangement joined TRBV5-8 to TRBJ1-5; TRBD1 is a possible D gene, resting on 6 matching bases. Sequenced: peripheral blood. The TCR sequence derives from a man aged 45-65 years with active or convalescent COVID-19. The CDR3 reads CASSRPGGRNQPQHF. Read as DNA, the sequence is TGTGCCAGCAGCAGACCGGGGGGCCGTAATCAGCCCCAGCATTTT.